This is a list of T cell receptor beta chains from one sample in a study of T-cell memory formation after mild COVID-19. Via MiXCR, TCRdb re-called the 5' RACE reads, giving one row per CDR3 protein. Of more than 250,000 distinct CDR3 sequences in the sample, around 16% were seen once. The sequencing input was PBMCs or a T cell subset sorted from them (not recorded which). These receptors were taken from a young man who had mild COVID-19 (a few samples of this study predate the infection). Cell type and time point are not known. Each CDR3 is given with its conserved first and last residue. D genes are given only for firm matches. The listing skips clone size in some rows; elsewhere it reads once, few, many or a size class.

d_call clone_size j_call v_call cdr3_nt cdr3_aa
NA few TRBJ1-1 TRBV11-3 TGTGCCAGCAGCTTAGTTGGCGGGGGCAAGAGGAACACTGAAGCTTTCTTT CASSLVGGGKRNTEAFF
TRBD1 few TRBJ2-2 TRBV7-2 TGTGCCAGCAGCTTATTCACAGGGGGGACCGGGGAGCTGTTTTTT CASSLFTGGTGELFF
NA NA TRBJ2-5 TRBV27 TGTGCCAGCAGGGGTTCAGGGGTCCGGGAGACCCAGTACTTC CASRGSGVRETQYF
TRBD2 few TRBJ2-3 TRBV25-1 TGTGCCAGCAGTGACCCTGGGACTAGCGGGGCGGATACGCAGTATTTT CASSDPGTSGADTQYF
TRBD1 few TRBJ1-2 TRBV12-3/TRBV12-4 TGTGCCAGCAGTACCTGGACAGGGGTTGGCTATGGCTACACCTTC CASSTWTGVGYGYTF
NA NA TRBJ1-3 TRBV29-1 TGCAGCGTTGCCTCGACCAGGGAGGCCTCTGGAAACACCATATATTTT CSVASTREASGNTIYF
NA NA TRBJ2-2 TRBV5-4 TGTGCCAGCACCCTGCCCGGGAACACCGGGGAGCTGTTTTTT CASTLPGNTGELFF
NA NA TRBJ2-1 TRBV7-2 TGTGTCAGCAGCTTAGACGGGACCTCCTACAATGAGCAGTTCTTC CVSSLDGTSYNEQFF
NA NA TRBJ1-5 TRBV5-5 TGTGCCAGCAGCTTAACGGACAATCAGCCCCAGCATTTT CASSLTDNQPQHF
TRBD2 NA TRBJ2-5 TRBV9 TGTGCCAGCAGCGTAGGTCCTAGCGGGGGGACCCAAGAGACCCAGTACTTC CASSVGPSGGTQETQYF
TRBD2 many TRBJ2-3 TRBV11-1 TGTGCCAGCAGCCTATGGGGGGGAGATACGCAGTATTTT CASSLWGGDTQYF
TRBD2 NA TRBJ2-1 TRBV4-3 TGCGCCAGCAGCCAACTCGCGAGCGGGGGGCCGTCGTCTGAGCAGTTCTTC CASSQLASGGPSSEQFF
TRBD1 NA TRBJ2-1 TRBV5-1 TGCGCCAGCAGCTGGGGGACAGGGGGCTTAAGGGAGCAGTTCTTC CASSWGTGGLREQFF
TRBD2 few TRBJ2-1 TRBV7-2 TGTGCCAGCAGCTTCCAGTCGGTAGCGGGGGGGCTGTACAATGAGCAGTTCTTC CASSFQSVAGGLYNEQFF
NA NA TRBJ2-1 TRBV7-2 TGTGCCAGCAGCTTAATGTCAGGGCACGAGCAGTTCTTC CASSLMSGHEQFF
TRBD1 NA TRBJ2-2 TRBV12-3/TRBV12-4 TGTGCCAGCAGTTCGGACAGGGTCACCGGGGAGCTGTTTTTT CASSSDRVTGELFF
TRBD2 few TRBJ2-7 TRBV6-2/TRBV6-3 TGTGCCAGCAGTCCCTCTAAGCGGGGACTTTCCTACGAGCAGTACTTC CASSPSKRGLSYEQYF
NA few TRBJ2-1 TRBV14 TGTGCCAGCAGCCAAGGTGGACCTGAGCAGTTCTTC CASSQGGPEQFF
TRBD2 NA TRBJ2-1 TRBV9 TGTGCCAGCAGCTCACTAGCGGGGGCATACAATGAGCAGTTCTTC CASSSLAGAYNEQFF
NA few TRBJ1-1 TRBV9 TGTGCCAGCAGCGCGACCAGGGGCACTGAAGCTTTCTTT CASSATRGTEAFF
NA NA TRBJ1-2 TRBV6-6 TGTGCCAGCAGCCATAGAGGGAACGGAGACACCTTC CASSHRGNGDTF
TRBD2 few TRBJ2-1 TRBV7-2 TGTGCCAGCAGCTTAGGACTAGCGAACAATGAGCAGTTCTTC CASSLGLANNEQFF
TRBD1 NA TRBJ2-6 TRBV2 TGTGCCAGCAGGCCGGGACAGTATGCTGGGGCCAACGTCCTGACTTTC CASRPGQYAGANVLTF